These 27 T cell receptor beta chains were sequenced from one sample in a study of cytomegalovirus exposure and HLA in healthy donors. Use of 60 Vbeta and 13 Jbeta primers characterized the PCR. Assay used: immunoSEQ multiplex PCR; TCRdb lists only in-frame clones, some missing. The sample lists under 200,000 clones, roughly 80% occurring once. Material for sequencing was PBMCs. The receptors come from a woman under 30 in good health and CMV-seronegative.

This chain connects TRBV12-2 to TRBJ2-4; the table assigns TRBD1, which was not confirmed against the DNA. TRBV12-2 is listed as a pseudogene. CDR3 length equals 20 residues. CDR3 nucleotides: TGTGCAAGTCGCGCATTACACCGGGACAGGGGATGTCGGGGCAAAAACATTCAGTACTTC. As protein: CASRALHRDRGCRGKNIQYF.

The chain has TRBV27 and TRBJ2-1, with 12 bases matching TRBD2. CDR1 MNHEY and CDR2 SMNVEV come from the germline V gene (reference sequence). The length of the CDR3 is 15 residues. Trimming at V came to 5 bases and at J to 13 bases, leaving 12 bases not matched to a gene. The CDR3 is CASSPHQTSGSLQFF. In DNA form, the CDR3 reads TGTGCCAGCAGTCCGCATCAGACTAGCGGGAGTCTCCAGTTCTTC.

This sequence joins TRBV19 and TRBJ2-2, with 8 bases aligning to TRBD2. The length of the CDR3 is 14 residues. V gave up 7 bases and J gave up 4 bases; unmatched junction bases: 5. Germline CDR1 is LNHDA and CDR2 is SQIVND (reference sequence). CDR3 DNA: TGTGCCAGTACCTGGACTAGCTTCACCGGGGAGCTGTTTTTT. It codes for CASTWTSFTGELFF.

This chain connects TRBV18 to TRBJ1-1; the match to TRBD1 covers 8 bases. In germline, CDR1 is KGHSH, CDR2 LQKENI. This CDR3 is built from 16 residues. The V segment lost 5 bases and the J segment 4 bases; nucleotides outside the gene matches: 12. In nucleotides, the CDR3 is TGTGCCAGCTCAGCAGGGGGCATTTCTGGGGTCACTGAAGCTTTCTTT. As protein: CASSAGGISGVTEAFF. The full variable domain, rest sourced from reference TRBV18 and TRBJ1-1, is NAGVMQNPRHLVRRRGQEARLRCSPMKGHSHVYWYRQLPEEGLKFMVYLQKENIIDESGMPKERFSAEFPKEGPSILRIQQVVRGDSAAYFCASSAGGISGVTEAFFGQGTRLTVV.

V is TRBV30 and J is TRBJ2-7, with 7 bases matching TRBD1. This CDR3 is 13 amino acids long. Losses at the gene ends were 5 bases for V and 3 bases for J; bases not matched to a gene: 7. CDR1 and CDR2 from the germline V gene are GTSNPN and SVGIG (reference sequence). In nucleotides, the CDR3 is TGTGCCTGGGTTACAGGGGACCGCTACGAGCAGTACTTC. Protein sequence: CAWVTGDRYEQYF. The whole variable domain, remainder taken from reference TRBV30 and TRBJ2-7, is SQTIHQWPATLVQPVGSPLSLECTVEGTSNPNLYWYRQAAGRGLQLLFYSVGIGQISSEVPQNLSASRPQDRQFILSSKKLLLSDSGFYLCAWVTGDRYEQYFGPGTRLTVT.

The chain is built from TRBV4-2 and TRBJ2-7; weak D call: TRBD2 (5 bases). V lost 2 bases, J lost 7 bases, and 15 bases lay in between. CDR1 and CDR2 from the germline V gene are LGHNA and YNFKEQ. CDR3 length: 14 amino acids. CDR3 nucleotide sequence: TGTGCCAGCAGCCAATCGGGAAGCCTGGGGGAGCAGTACTTC. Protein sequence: CASSQSGSLGEQYF.

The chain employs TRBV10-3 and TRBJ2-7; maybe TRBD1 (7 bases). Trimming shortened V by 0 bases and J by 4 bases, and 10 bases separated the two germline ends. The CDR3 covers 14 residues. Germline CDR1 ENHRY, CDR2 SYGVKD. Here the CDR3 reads CAISESTGRYEQYF. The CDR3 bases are TGTGCCATCAGTGAGTCGACAGGGAGGTACGAGCAGTACTTC.

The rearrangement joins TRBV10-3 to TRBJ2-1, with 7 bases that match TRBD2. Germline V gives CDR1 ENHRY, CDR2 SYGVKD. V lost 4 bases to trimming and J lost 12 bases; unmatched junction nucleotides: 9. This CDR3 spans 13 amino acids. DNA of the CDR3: TGTGCCATCAGTGTCGGGCTAGCGGACTGGCAGTTCTTC. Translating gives CAISVGLADWQFF.

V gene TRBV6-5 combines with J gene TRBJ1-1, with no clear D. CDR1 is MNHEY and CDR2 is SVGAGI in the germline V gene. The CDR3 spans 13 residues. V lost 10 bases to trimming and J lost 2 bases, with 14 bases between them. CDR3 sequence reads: CATTATGNTEAFF. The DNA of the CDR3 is TGTGCCACTACCGCGACGGGAAACACTGAAGCTTTCTTT.

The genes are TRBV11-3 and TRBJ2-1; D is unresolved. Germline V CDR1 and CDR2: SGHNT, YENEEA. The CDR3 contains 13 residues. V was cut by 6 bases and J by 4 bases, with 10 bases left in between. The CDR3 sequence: CASSSGSYNEQFF. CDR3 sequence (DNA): TGTGCCAGCAGTTCAGGCTCATACAATGAGCAGTTCTTC.

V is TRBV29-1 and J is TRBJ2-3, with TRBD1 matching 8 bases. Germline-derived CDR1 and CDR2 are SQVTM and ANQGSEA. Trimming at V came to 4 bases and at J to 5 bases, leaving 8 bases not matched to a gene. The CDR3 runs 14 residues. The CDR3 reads CSVGPGGGGDTQYF. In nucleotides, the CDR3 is TGCAGCGTTGGGCCAGGGGGCGGAGGAGATACGCAGTATTTT.

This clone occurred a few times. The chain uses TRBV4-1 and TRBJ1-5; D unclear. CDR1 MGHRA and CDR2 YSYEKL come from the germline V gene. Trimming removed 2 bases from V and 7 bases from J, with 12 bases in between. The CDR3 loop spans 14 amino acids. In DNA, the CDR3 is TGCGCCAGCAGCCAATCTGGAGGGTACCAGCCCCAGCATTTT. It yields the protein CASSQSGGYQPQHF.

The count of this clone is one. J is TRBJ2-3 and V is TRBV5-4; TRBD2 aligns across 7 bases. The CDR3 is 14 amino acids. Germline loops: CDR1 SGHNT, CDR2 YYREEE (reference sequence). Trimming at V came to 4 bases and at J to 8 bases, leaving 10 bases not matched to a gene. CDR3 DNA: TGTGCCAGCAGCCGGGACTACCTATCGGGTACGCAGTATTTT. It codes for CASSRDYLSGTQYF.

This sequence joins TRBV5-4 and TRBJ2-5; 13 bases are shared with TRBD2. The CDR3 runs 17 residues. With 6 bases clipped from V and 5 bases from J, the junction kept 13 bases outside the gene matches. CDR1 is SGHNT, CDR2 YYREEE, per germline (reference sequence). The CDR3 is CASNFRTSGRGGETQYF. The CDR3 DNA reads TGTGCCAGCAATTTCCGGACTAGCGGGAGAGGAGGGGAGACCCAGTACTTC. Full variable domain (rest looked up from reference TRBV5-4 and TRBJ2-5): ETGVTQSPTHLIKTRGQQVTLRCSSQSGHNTVSWYQQALGQGPQFIFQYYREEENGRGNFPPRFSGLQFPNYSSELNVNALELDDSALYLCASNFRTSGRGGETQYFGPGTRLLVL.

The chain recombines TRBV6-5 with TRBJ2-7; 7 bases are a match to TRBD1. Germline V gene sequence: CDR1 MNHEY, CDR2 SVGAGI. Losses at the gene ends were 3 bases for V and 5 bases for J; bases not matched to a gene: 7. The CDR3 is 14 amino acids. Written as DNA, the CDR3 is TGTGCCAGCAGTTATGGGACAGTGATAGACGAGCAGTACTTC. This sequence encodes CASSYGTVIDEQYF.

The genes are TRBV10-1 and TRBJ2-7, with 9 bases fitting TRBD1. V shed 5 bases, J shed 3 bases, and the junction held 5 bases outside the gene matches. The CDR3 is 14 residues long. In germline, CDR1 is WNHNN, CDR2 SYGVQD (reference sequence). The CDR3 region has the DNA TGCGCCAGCAGTCTAGGACAGGGGCACTACGAGCAGTACTTC. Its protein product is CASSLGQGHYEQYF.

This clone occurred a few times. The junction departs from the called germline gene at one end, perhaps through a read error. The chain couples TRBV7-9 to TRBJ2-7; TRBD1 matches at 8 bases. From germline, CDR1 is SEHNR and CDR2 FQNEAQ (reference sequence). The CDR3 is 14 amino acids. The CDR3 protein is CSSEGQASSYEQYF. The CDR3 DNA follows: TGTTCCAGCGAGGGACAGGCGTCCTCCTACGAGCAGTACTTC.

As DNA, the CDR3 is TGTGCCAGTAGTACGCAATCGGAGGGGGCGTCCTACGAGCAGTACTTC. Its protein product is CASSTQSEGASYEQYF. This rearrangement joins TRBV19 to TRBJ2-7; TRBD1 is a possible D gene (7 bases). Per the germline V gene, CDR1 is LNHDA and CDR2 is SQIVND (reference sequence). The germline V and J ends were trimmed by 4 bases and 1 base, with 17 bases remaining between them. CDR3 length: 16 residues.

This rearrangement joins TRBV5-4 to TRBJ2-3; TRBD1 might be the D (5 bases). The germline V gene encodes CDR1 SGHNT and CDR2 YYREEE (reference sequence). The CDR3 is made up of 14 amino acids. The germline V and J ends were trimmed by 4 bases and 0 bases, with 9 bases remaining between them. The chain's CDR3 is CASSTRQSTDTQYF. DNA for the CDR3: TGTGCCAGCAGCACTCGACAGAGCACAGATACGCAGTATTTT.

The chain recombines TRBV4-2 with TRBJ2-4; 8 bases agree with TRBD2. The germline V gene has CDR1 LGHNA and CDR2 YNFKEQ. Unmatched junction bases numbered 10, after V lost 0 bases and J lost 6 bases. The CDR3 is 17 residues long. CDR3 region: CASSQDASGSRGNIQYF. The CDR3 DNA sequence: TGTGCCAGCAGCCAAGACGCGAGCGGGAGTAGGGGAAACATTCAGTACTTC.

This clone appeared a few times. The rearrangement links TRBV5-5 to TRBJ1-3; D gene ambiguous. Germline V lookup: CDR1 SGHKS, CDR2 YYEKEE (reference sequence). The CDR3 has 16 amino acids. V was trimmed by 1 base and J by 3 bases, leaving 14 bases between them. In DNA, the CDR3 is TGTGCCAGCAGCTTGAGGCGAGACGGAGGTGGAAACACCATATATTTT. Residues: CASSLRRDGGGNTIYF.

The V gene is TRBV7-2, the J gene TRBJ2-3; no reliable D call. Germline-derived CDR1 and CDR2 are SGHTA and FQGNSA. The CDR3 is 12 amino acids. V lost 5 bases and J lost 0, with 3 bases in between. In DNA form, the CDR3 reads TGTGCCAGCAGCACTAGCACAGATACGCAGTATTTT. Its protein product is CASSTSTDTQYF.

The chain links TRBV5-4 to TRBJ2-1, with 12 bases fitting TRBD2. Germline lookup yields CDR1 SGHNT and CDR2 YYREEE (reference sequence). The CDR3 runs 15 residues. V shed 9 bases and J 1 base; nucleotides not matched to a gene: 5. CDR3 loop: CATELAGGSYNEQFF. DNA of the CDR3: TGTGCCACTGAACTAGCGGGAGGTTCCTACAATGAGCAGTTCTTC.

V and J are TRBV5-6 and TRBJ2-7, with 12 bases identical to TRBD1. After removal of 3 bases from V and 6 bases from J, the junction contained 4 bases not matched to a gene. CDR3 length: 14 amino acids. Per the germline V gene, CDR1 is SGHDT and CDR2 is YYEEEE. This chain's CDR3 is CASSSGTGGPEQYF. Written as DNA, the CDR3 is TGTGCCAGCAGCTCCGGGACAGGGGGCCCCGAGCAGTACTTC.

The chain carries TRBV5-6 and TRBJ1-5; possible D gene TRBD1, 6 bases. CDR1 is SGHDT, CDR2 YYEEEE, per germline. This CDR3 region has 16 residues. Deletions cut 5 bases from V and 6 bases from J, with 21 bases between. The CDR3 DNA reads TGTGCCAGCAGACCCCCTACAGGGATTGTAAGTCAGCCCCAGCATTTT. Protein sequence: CASRPPTGIVSQPQHF.

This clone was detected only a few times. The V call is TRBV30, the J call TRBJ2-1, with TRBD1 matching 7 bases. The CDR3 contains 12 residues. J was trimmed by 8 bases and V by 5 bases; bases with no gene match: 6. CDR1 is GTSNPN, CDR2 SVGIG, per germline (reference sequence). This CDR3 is CAWLTGWDEQFF. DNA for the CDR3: TGTGCCTGGTTGACAGGGTGGGATGAGCAGTTCTTC.

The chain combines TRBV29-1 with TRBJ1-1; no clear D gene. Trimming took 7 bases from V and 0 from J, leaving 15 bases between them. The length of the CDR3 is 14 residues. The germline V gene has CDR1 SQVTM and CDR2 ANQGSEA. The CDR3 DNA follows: TGCAGCGCTTTAGTAGGAGCTATGAACACTGAAGCTTTCTTT. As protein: CSALVGAMNTEAFF.